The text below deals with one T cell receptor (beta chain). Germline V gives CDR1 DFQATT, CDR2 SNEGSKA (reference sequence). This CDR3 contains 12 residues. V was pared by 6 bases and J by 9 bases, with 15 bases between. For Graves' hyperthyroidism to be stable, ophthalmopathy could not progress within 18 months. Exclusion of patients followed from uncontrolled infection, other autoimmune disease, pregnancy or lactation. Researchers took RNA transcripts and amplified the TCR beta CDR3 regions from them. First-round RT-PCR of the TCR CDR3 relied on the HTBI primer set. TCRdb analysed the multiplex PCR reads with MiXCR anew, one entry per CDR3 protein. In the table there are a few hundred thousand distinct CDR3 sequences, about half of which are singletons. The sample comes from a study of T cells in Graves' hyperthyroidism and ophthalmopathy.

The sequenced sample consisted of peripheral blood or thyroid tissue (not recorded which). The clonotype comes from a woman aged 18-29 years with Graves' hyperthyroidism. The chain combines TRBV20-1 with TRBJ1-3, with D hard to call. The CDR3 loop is CSALTSESTIYF. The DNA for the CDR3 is TGCAGTGCCCTGACTAGCGAGAGCACCATATATTTT.